The clone carrying this TCR beta chain was seen only once. Its matching antigen is unknown. The authors ran a second PCR of about 6 to 11 cycles using a sample-barcoded 5' primer and a J-beta primer mix. TCRdb re-called the 5' RACE reads with MiXCR, one entry per CDR3 protein. The repertoire includes about 590,000 distinct CDR3 sequences, 25% to 35% of them detected once, and 15% to 19% sits in the top ten. This entry belongs to a study of blood T cells in healthy people across ages. Study-level results: CMV infection status of these donors was not known.

The receptor was derived from a woman older than 75 in good health. What was sequenced was blood.

The CDR3 DNA follows: TGCAGTGCTGGGGTCGCACAGGGCCCAACCTACGAGCAGTACTTC. This sequence encodes CSAGVAQGPTYEQYF. The rearrangement joins TRBV20-1 to TRBJ2-7; a possible D gene is TRBD1 (6 bases). Deletions cut 5 bases from V and 2 bases from J, with 19 bases between. The CDR3 length is 15 residues. Germline values: CDR1 DFQATT, CDR2 SNEGSKA (reference sequence).